This paragraph reports one T cell receptor (beta chain). This entry is derived from a study of blood T cell repertoires in COVID-19. Study-wide background: The study drew acute and convalescent COVID-19 samples from the United States, Italy and Spain.

Per the study methods: Amplification from reference gene primers served as the basis for estimated nucleated cell counts. Produced via immunoSEQ multiplex PCR; TCRdb's table is partial and in-frame only. V, J and clone size derive from that table, while D and trimming were established from the DNA sequence. The sample has over 120,000 clones; over 80% are singletons. The sample comprised peripheral blood. This TCR was recovered from a woman between 50 and 59 years old with acute or convalescent COVID-19.

The CDR3 loop is CATSGDINTEAFF. The CDR3 coding sequence is TGTGCCACCAGTGGGGACATAAACACTGAAGCTTTCTTT. The chain is built from TRBV24-1 and TRBJ1-1; D is perhaps TRBD1 (6 bases). The length of the CDR3 is 13 residues. Trimming left V 5 bases short and J 2 bases short, with 8 bases between. CDR1 KGHDR and CDR2 SFDVKD come from the germline V gene.